This is a list of T cell receptor beta chains from one sample in a study of cytomegalovirus exposure and HLA in healthy donors. Data came from immunoSEQ multiplex PCR; TCRdb stores just in-frame clones and leaves some out. The data hold under 95,000 clones, with roughly 83% observed a single time. Specimen: PBMCs. The receptors originated from a woman between 40 and 55 years old in good health and CMV-seropositive. CDR3s include the opening cysteine and the closing phenylalanine or tryptophan. Fields, in order: clone size, V gene, J gene, D gene, CDR3 protein, CDR3 DNA. The D gene is left open where the match is weak. Size values are once, few and many counts, or a class for expanded clones, and some rows have none.

size: -; V: TRBV28; J: TRBJ1-3; D: TRBD1; CDR3: CASNTGGTGNTIYF; DNA: TGTGCCAGTAACACAGGGGGTACTGGAAACACCATATATTTT
size: few; V: TRBV11-2; J: TRBJ1-6; D: -; CDR3: CASSRSGARSDNSPLHF; DNA: TGTGCCAGCAGCCGGAGTGGGGCTAGGTCCGATAATTCACCCCTCCACTTT
size: -; V: TRBV5-6; J: TRBJ2-3; D: -; CDR3: CASRQDPNIGGTDTQYF; DNA: TGTGCCAGCAGGCAGGACCCTAACATTGGAGGGACAGATACGCAGTATTTT
size: -; V: TRBV6-5; J: TRBJ1-1; D: -; CDR3: CASSYSKAGDGAFF; DNA: TGTGCCAGCAGTTACTCGAAGGCAGGGGATGGAGCTTTCTTT
size: -; V: TRBV28; J: TRBJ1-2; D: -; CDR3: CASSLALGGEGFYGYTF; DNA: TGTGCCAGCAGTTTAGCCCTTGGGGGGGAAGGGTTTTATGGCTACACCTTC
size: -; V: TRBV29-1; J: TRBJ1-1; D: -; CDR3: CSVPEGTEAFF; DNA: TGCAGCGTTCCCGAGGGCACTGAAGCTTTCTTT
size: few; V: TRBV27; J: TRBJ1-5; D: -; CDR3: CASSLSPNQPQHF; DNA: TGTGCCAGCAGTTTAAGCCCCAATCAGCCCCAGCATTTT
size: -; V: TRBV7-6; J: TRBJ2-7; D: -; CDR3: CASSLDAPGGQGSYEQYF; DNA: TGTGCCAGCAGCTTAGACGCCCCAGGGGGGCAGGGGTCCTACGAGCAGTACTTC
size: many; V: TRBV6-1; J: TRBJ2-5; D: -; CDR3: CASSELVREQETQYF; DNA: TGTGCCAGCAGTGAATTAGTGAGGGAGCAAGAGACCCAGTACTTC
size: once; V: TRBV19; J: TRBJ2-1; D: TRBD1; CDR3: CASSIGTGGNEQFF; DNA: TGTGCCAGTAGTATAGGGACAGGGGGTAATGAGCAGTTCTTC
size: -; V: TRBV11-2; J: TRBJ1-1; D: TRBD1; CDR3: CASSEAGQGNNEAFF; DNA: TGTGCCAGCAGCGAAGCGGGACAGGGGAACAATGAAGCTTTCTTT
size: -; V: TRBV4-1; J: TRBJ2-7; D: TRBD1; CDR3: CASSQEGTGGIYEQYF; DNA: TGCGCCAGCAGCCAGGAGGGGACAGGCGGGATCTACGAGCAGTACTTC
size: -; V: TRBV12-5; J: TRBJ2-7; D: TRBD1; CDR3: CASGLRGIGTELYEQYF; DNA: TGTGCTAGTGGTTTGAGGGGCATCGGGACAGAGCTGTACGAGCAGTACTTC